The 16 T cell receptor beta chains reported below all come from one sample, sequenced in a study of CD8 T cells in Susac syndrome. cDNA came from roughly 0.47 to 1 ug RNA primed by random hexamers. TCRdb fed the immunoSEQ multiplex PCR reads into MiXCR, producing one record per CDR3 protein. The table lists about 430,000 distinct CDR3 sequences, 75% to 90% of them singletons, with roughly 0.11% in the top ten. The sequenced sample was CD8+ T cells from PBMCs. Every receptor here comes from a human donor with multiple sclerosis.

Details on this clonotype: The junction shows a germline mismatch at one end, possibly a read error. This rearrangement joins TRBV19 to TRBJ1-1, with a tentative D call TRBD1 (5 bases). This CDR3 is built from 14 residues. CDR1 is LNHDA, CDR2 SQIVND, per germline (reference sequence). The CDR3 DNA follows: TGTGCCAGTACCTGGTCCGGGGCTAGGACTGAAGCTCTCTTT. It codes for CASTWSGARTEALF.

This chain uses TRBV6-1 with TRBJ2-1, with D possibly matching TRBD1 (5 bases). V lost 7 bases to trimming and J lost 5 bases, with 12 bases between them. CDR1 is MNHNS and CDR2 is SASEGT in the germline V gene. This CDR3 region has 13 residues. In DNA form, the CDR3 reads TGTGCCAGCACCACTCAGGGTAACAATGAGCAGTTCTTC. Translating it yields CASTTQGNNEQFF.

This clonotype appeared once. The chain couples TRBV30 to TRBJ1-2, with D perhaps TRBD1 (5 bases). The CDR3 contains 12 residues. Germline-derived CDR1 and CDR2 are GTSNPN and SVGIG (reference sequence). V gave up 7 bases and J gave up 2 bases, with 11 bases separating them. CDR3 nucleotides: TGTGCCTTTGGGGGGGACAACTATGGCTACACCTTC. Amino acid sequence: CAFGGDNYGYTF.

The V gene is TRBV7-2, the J gene TRBJ2-7; D is perhaps TRBD2 (6 bases). V lost 6 bases and J 2 bases, leaving 17 bases between the germline ends. CDR3 length equals 15 residues. CDR1 and CDR2 (germline): SGHTA, FQGNSA. CDR3 in DNA: TGTGCCAGCAGTCCATCGGAGGGCTATACCTACGAGCAGTACTTC. Its translation is CASSPSEGYTYEQYF. The complete variable domain, with remaining parts taken from reference TRBV7-2 and TRBJ2-7, reads GAGVSQSPSNKVTEKGKDVELRCDPISGHTALYWYRQSLGQGLEFLIYFQGNSAPDKSGLPSDRFSAERTGGSVSTLTIQRTQQEDSAVYLCASSPSEGYTYEQYFGPGTRLTVT.

The CDR3 region has the DNA TGTGCCAGCAGCTTAGGGACAAGAAGCTCTGGGGCCAACGTCCTGACTTTC. This gives the protein CASSLGTRSSGANVLTF. The rearrangement joins TRBV5-6 to TRBJ2-6; D perhaps matches TRBD1 (6 bases). CDR1 SGHDT and CDR2 YYEEEE come from the germline V gene. The CDR3 is made up of 17 amino acids. V was pared by 2 bases and J by 0 bases, with 12 bases between.

For the CDR3, the DNA is TGCAGCGTCGACGGATTGACTAGCGGGAATCAAGAGACCCAGTACTTC. This encodes CSVDGLTSGNQETQYF. V and J are TRBV29-1 and TRBJ2-5; 11 bases are a match to TRBD2. Germline assignment: CDR1 SQVTM and CDR2 ANQGSEA. The CDR3 is 16 amino acids. V shed 6 bases and J 2 bases; nucleotides not matched to a gene: 11.

In its sample, this clonotype was seen once. The chain carries TRBV11-1 and TRBJ2-7; 7 bases map to TRBD2. The CDR3 has 15 amino acids. Germline assignment: CDR1 SGHAT and CDR2 FQDESV (reference sequence). The J segment lost 2 bases and the V segment lost 5 bases, leaving 9 bases of the junction unmatched. This chain's CDR3 is CASSPYSGRPYEQYF. DNA for the CDR3: TGTGCCAGCAGCCCCTATAGCGGGCGCCCCTACGAGCAGTACTTC. Together with reference TRBV11-1 and TRBJ2-7, the CDR3 gives the full variable domain: EAEVAQSPRYKITEKSQAVAFWCDPISGHATLYWYRQILGQGPELLVQFQDESVVDDSQLPKDRFSAERLKGVDSTLKIQPAELGDSAMYLCASSPYSGRPYEQYFGPGTRLTVT.

In this sample, this clonotype turned up once. This chain uses TRBV11-2 with TRBJ2-1; the match to TRBD2 covers 8 bases. Germline V gene sequence: CDR1 SGHAT, CDR2 FQNNGV. The CDR3 consists of 16 residues. Unmatched junction bases numbered 12, after V lost 6 bases and J lost 5 bases. CDR3 sequence reads: CASSRWTSREHNEQFF. In DNA, the CDR3 is TGTGCCAGCAGTAGATGGACTAGCCGGGAACACAATGAGCAGTTCTTC.

The rearrangement uses TRBV29-1 and TRBJ2-2; TRBD1 agrees at 11 bases. This CDR3 has 13 amino acids. Germline values: CDR1 SQVTM, CDR2 ANQGSEA. V was clipped by 7 bases and J by 4 bases; unmatched bases: 2. DNA for the CDR3: TGCAGCGCCGGGACAGGGGGCACCGGGGAGCTGTTTTTT. This encodes CSAGTGGTGELFF.

The rearrangement uses TRBV29-1 and TRBJ1-4; D is unclear. Trimming took 8 bases from V and 5 from J, leaving 9 bases between them. The CDR3 has 11 amino acids. CDR1 and CDR2 from the germline V gene are SQVTM and ANQGSEA. The chain's CDR3 is CSTLYNEKLFF. CDR3 nucleotides: TGCAGCACCCTCTACAATGAAAAACTGTTTTTT.

This clonotype came up a few times. The V call is TRBV4-1, the J call TRBJ2-7; D is perhaps TRBD1 or TRBD2 (5 bases each). The CDR3 sequence is 17 residues long. In germline, CDR1 is MGHRA, CDR2 YSYEKL. Trimming shortened V by 0 bases and J by 2 bases, and 17 bases separated the two germline ends. In nucleotides, the CDR3 is TGCGCCAGCAGCCAAGACCCCGGGACCGGTGGGACCTACGAGCAGTACTTC. This gives the protein CASSQDPGTGGTYEQYF.

This chain uses TRBV4-1 with TRBJ2-1; 7 bases align to TRBD1. J lost 5 bases, V lost 0 bases, and 10 bases had no gene match. This CDR3 is built from 17 residues. Per germline, CDR1 MGHRA and CDR2 YSYEKL. In DNA form, the CDR3 reads TGCGCCAGCAGCCAAGAAGGCCCAGGGGGTGTTGACAATGAGCAGTTCTTC. Translated: CASSQEGPGGVDNEQFF.

V and J are TRBV6-1 and TRBJ2-5; D is ambiguous. Per the germline V gene, CDR1 is MNHNS and CDR2 is SASEGT. V was pared by 9 bases and J by 3 bases, with 11 bases between. The length of the CDR3 is 12 residues. CDR3: CASSPLEETQYF. For the CDR3, the DNA is TGTGCCAGTTCCCCCCTTGAAGAGACCCAGTACTTC.

The chain recombines TRBV4-1 with TRBJ1-4; possible D gene TRBD1, 5 bases. The CDR3 length is 15 residues. Trimming cost V 0 bases and J 7 bases, with 12 bases left between them. Germline V gene sequence: CDR1 MGHRA, CDR2 YSYEKL. CDR3 sequence: CASSQESRASEKLFF. As DNA, the CDR3 is TGCGCCAGCAGCCAAGAGTCCAGGGCGAGTGAAAAACTGTTTTTT.

The chain combines TRBV12-3 or TRBV12-4 with TRBJ2-2; unclear D gene. The V and J ends lost 8 bases and 5 bases respectively, with 6 bases between them. The CDR3 runs to 11 residues. The CDR3 DNA is TGTGCCAGCTTCGGTACCGGGGAGCTGTTTTTT. Its translation: CASFGTGELFF.

V and J are TRBV4-1 and TRBJ2-1, with no clear D. The CDR3 covers 14 residues. The ends were cut back, 0 bases at V and 4 bases at J, with 7 bases in the middle. CDR1 is MGHRA and CDR2 is YSYEKL in the germline V gene. The CDR3 DNA sequence: TGCGCCAGCAGCCAAGAAACGCGTTACAATGAGCAGTTCTTC. This translates into CASSQETRYNEQFF.